The 10 T cell receptor beta chains in this list originate from one sample, sequenced in a study of blood T cells in healthy people across ages. Next came a second PCR, run for about 7 to 12 cycles, which used a sample-barcoded 5' primer along with a J-beta primer mix. Using its own MiXCR run on the 5' RACE reads, TCRdb lists one record per CDR3 protein. The sample has more than 1,400,000 distinct CDR3 sequences, around 39% seen once; the top ten hold roughly 7.9%. Material: blood. These receptors all stem from a woman aged 18-35 years in good health.

The chain couples TRBV9 to TRBJ2-4; D gene unclear. Between the trimmed V and J ends, which lost 3 bases and 0 bases, there was a span of 7 bases. Germline V lookup: CDR1 SGDLS, CDR2 YYNGEE. This CDR3 has 14 amino acids. CDR3 coding DNA: TGTGCCAGCAGCGGGACGGTAGCCAAAAACATTCAGTACTTC. It codes for CASSGTVAKNIQYF. Full variable domain (rest looked up from reference TRBV9 and TRBJ2-4): DSGVTQTPKHLITATGQRVTLRCSPRSGDLSVYWYQQSLDQGLQFLIQYYNGEERAKGNILERFSAQQFPDLHSELNLSSLELGDSALYFCASSGTVAKNIQYFGAGTRLSVL.

This chain uses TRBV29-1 with TRBJ1-2; D remains unclear. Germline values: CDR1 SQVTM, CDR2 ANQGSEA. V was clipped by 7 bases and J by 3 bases, with 9 bases between them. The CDR3 runs to 11 residues. CDR3 sequence reads: CSGLWDYGYTF. CDR3 sequence (DNA): TGCAGCGGCCTGTGGGACTATGGCTACACCTTC.

The CDR3 coding sequence is TGCAGTGCTAGCTCCCGTGCTGAGGCCAGCTCCTACGAGCAGTACTTC. It specifies CSASSRAEASSYEQYF. The chain is built from TRBV20-1 and TRBJ2-7; no firm D call. The germline gives CDR1 DFQATT, CDR2 SNEGSKA (reference sequence). V lost 3 bases and J lost 0, with 18 bases in between. This CDR3 is built from 16 residues.

This chain uses TRBV7-9 with TRBJ2-4, with TRBD1 matching over 7 bases. The J call may be mistaken, given a closer DNA end match to TRBJ2-5. Per germline, CDR1 SEHNR and CDR2 FQNEAQ (reference sequence). The CDR3 spans 16 residues. This CDR3 reads CASSLGQGMAYETQYF. DNA of the CDR3: TGTGCCAGCAGCTTAGGACAGGGAATGGCGTACGAGACCCAGTACTTC.

The rearrangement joins TRBV7-2 to TRBJ2-1; 7 bases align to TRBD2. CDR3 length: 16 residues. Germline V CDR1 and CDR2: SGHTA, FQGNSA. The V gene end was trimmed by 1 base and the J gene end by 9 bases; junction bases not matched to a gene: 12. The CDR3 sequence is CASSLDTGGYLGEQFF. CDR3 nucleotide sequence: TGTGCCAGCAGCTTAGATACGGGGGGATATTTGGGTGAGCAGTTCTTC.

This clonotype was counted between two and nine times. The chain carries TRBV10-3 and TRBJ2-3, with a possible D match to TRBD2 (5 bases). Trimming left V 11 bases short and J 6 bases short, with 12 bases between. Germline-derived CDR1 and CDR2 are ENHRY and SYGVKD. CDR3 length: 11 amino acids. DNA of the CDR3: TGTGCCGCGGGCATCCCGGATACGCAGTATTTT. Protein sequence: CAAGIPDTQYF.

The gene calls are TRBV3-1 and TRBJ1-2; D gene uncertain. Germline V gives CDR1 LGHDT, CDR2 YNNKEL (reference sequence). CDR3 size: 14 residues. V was trimmed by 4 bases and J by 4 bases, leaving 13 bases between them. The chain's CDR3 is CASSLREGLYGYTF. CDR3 bases: TGTGCCAGCAGCCTTAGGGAAGGACTCTATGGCTACACCTTC.

The V call is TRBV29-1, the J call TRBJ2-5, with TRBD2 as a possible D gene (6 bases). There are 12 residues in the CDR3. Looked up from germline, CDR1 is SQVTM and CDR2 is ANQGSEA. CDR3 region: CSGRQGGETQYF. The CDR3 DNA reads as TGCAGTGGGAGGCAGGGCGGCGAGACCCAGTACTTC.

This clonotype was detected only once. The V and J genes are TRBV21-1 and TRBJ1-5. TRBV21-1 is a pseudogene segment. CDR3 length: 17 residues. The CDR3 loop is CASSKAVRGYSNQPQHF. In DNA form, the CDR3 reads TGTGCCAGCAGCAAAGCGGTAAGGGGCTATAGCAATCAGCCCCAGCATTTT.

This clonotype was counted a few times. This rearrangement joins TRBV18 to TRBJ2-5; 7 positions match TRBD1. The CDR3 extends over 16 amino acids. The germline V gene encodes CDR1 KGHSH and CDR2 LQKENI. V dropped 0 bases and J dropped 0; count of bases not matched to a gene: 4. CDR3: CASSPPPGQNQETQYF. The CDR3, as DNA: TGTGCCAGCTCACCACCTCCGGGACAGAACCAAGAGACCCAGTACTTC.